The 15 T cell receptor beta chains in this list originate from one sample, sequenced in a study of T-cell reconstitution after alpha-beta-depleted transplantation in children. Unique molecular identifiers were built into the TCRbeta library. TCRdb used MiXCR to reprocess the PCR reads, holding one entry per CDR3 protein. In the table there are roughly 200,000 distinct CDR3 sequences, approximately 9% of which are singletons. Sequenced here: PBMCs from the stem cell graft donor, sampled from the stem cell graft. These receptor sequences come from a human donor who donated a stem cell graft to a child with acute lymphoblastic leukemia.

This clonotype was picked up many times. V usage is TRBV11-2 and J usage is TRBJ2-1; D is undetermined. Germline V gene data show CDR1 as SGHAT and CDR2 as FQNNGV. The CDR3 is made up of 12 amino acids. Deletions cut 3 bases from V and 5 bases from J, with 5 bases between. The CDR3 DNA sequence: TGTGCCAGCAGCTTTTCGCACAATGAGCAGTTCTTC. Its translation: CASSFSHNEQFF.

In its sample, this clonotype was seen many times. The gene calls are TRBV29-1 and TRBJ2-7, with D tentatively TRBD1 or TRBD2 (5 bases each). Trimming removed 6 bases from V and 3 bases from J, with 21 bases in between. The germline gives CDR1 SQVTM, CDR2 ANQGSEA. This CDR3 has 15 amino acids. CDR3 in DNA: TGCAGCGTAGAGCTGGGACGGTCAAGCGGCTACGAGCAGTACTTC. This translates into CSVELGRSSGYEQYF.

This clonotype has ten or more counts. The CDR3: CAWSVLTPGAGELFF. For the CDR3, the DNA is TGTGCCTGGAGTGTACTGACTCCGGGGGCCGGGGAGCTGTTTTTT. The V gene is TRBV30, the J gene TRBJ2-2, with a possible D match to TRBD2 (6 bases). The V and J ends lost 0 bases and 6 bases respectively, with 14 bases between them. The V gene's germline CDR1 is GTSNPN and CDR2 SVGIG (reference sequence). The CDR3 is 15 residues long.

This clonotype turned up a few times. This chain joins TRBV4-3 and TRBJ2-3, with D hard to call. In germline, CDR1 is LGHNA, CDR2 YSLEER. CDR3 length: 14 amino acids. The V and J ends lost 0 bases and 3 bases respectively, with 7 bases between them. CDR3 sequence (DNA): TGCGCCAGCAGCCAAGATGGGATAACAGATACGCAGTATTTT. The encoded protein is CASSQDGITDTQYF.

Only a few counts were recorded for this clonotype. The CDR3 reads CASSLTRGDYGYTF. CDR3 coding DNA: TGTGCCAGCAGCTTGACGCGGGGCGACTATGGCTACACCTTC. The rearrangement joins TRBV11-2 to TRBJ1-2, with D perhaps matching TRBD1 (5 bases). Germline V gene sequence: CDR1 SGHAT, CDR2 FQNNGV. The CDR3 totals 14 residues. V dropped 3 bases and J dropped 3 bases, with 11 bases sitting between them.

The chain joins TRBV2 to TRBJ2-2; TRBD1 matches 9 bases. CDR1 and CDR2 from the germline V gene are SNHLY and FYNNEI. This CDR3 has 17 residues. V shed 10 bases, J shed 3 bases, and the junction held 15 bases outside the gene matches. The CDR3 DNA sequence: TGTGCCATCTCTTCCGCGGGACAGGGATTGTACACCGGGGAGCTGTTTTTT. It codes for CAISSAGQGLYTGELFF. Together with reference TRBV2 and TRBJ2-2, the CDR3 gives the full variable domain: EPEVTQTPSHQVTQMGQEVILRCVPISNHLYFYWYRQILGQKVEFLVSFYNNEISEKSEIFDDQFSVERPDGSNFTLKIRSTKLEDSAMYFCAISSAGQGLYTGELFFGEGSRLTVL.

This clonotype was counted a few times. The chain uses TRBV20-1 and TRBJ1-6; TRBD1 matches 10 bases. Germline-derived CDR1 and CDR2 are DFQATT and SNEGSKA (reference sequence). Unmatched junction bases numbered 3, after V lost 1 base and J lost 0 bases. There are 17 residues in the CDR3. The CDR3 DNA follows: TGCAGTGCTAGAGGGGGACAGGGGAGCTCCTATAATTCACCCCTCCACTTT. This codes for CSARGGQGSSYNSPLHF.

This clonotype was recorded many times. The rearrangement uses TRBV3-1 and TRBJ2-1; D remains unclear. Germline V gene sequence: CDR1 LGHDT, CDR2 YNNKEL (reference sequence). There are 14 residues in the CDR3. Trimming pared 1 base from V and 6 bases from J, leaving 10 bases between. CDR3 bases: TGTGCCAGCAGCCAAGTAGGGCAGAGCAATGAGCAGTTCTTC. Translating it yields CASSQVGQSNEQFF.

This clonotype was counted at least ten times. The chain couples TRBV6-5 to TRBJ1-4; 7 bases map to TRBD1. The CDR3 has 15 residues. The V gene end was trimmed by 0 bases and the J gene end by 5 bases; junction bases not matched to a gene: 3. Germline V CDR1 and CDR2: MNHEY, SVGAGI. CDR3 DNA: TGTGCCAGCAGTTACTCCCCGACAGGGAATGAAAAACTGTTTTTT. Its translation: CASSYSPTGNEKLFF.

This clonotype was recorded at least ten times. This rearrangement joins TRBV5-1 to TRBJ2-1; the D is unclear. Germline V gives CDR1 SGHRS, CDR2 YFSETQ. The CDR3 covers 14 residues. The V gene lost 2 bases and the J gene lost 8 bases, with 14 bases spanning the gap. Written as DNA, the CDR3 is TGCGCCAGCAGCTTCGACGGTTCGAAGGATGAGCAGTTCTTC. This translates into CASSFDGSKDEQFF.

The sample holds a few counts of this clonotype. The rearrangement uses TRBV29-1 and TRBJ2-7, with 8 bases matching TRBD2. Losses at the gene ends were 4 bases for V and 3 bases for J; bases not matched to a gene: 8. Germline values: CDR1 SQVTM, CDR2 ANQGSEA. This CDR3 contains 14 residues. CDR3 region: CSVAGREGNYEQYF. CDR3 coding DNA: TGCAGCGTTGCCGGGAGGGAGGGGAACTACGAGCAGTACTTC.

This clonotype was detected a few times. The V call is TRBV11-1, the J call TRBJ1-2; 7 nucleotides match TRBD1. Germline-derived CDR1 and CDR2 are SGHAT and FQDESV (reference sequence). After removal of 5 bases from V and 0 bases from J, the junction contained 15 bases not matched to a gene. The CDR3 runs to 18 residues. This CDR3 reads CASSPWTGFTYANYGYTF. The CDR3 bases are TGTGCCAGCAGCCCTTGGACAGGATTCACCTATGCTAACTATGGCTACACCTTC.

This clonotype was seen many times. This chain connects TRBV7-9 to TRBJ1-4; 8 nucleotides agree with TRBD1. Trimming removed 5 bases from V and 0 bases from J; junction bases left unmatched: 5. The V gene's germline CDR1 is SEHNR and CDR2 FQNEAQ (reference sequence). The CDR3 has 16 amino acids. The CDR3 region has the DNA TGTGCCAGCAGCCATGCACAGGGGGCAACTAATGAAAAACTGTTTTTT. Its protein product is CASSHAQGATNEKLFF.

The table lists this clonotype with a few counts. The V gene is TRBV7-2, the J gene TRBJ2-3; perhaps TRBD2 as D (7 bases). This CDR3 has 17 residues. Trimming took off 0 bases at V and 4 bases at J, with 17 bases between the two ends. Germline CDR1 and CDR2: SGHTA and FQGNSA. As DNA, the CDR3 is TGTGCCAGCAGCTTAGCTGGGAGGGGGGCGGGCGCAGATACGCAGTATTTT. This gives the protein CASSLAGRGAGADTQYF.

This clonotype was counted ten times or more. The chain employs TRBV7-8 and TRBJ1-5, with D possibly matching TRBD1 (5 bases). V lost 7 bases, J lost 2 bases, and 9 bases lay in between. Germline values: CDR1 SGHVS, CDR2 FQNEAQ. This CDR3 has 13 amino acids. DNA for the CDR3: TGTGCCAGCACGCGGGGCGGCAATCAGCCCCAGCATTTT. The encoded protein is CASTRGGNQPQHF.